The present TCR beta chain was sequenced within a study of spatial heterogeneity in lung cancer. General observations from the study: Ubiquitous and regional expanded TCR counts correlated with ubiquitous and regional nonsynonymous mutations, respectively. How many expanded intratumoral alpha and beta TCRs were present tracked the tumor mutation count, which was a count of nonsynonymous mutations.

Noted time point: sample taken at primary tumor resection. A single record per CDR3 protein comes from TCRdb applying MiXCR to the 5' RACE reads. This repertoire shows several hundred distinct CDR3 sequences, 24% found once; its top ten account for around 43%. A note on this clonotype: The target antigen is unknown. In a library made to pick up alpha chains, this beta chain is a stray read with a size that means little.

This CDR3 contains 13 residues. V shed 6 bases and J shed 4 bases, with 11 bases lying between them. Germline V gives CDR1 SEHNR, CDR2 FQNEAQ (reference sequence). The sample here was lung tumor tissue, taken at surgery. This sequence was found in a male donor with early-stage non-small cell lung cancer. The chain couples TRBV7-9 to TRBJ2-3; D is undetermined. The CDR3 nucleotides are TGTGCCAGCAGTTTATCTGGGTCAGATACGCAGTATTTT. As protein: CASSLSGSDTQYF.